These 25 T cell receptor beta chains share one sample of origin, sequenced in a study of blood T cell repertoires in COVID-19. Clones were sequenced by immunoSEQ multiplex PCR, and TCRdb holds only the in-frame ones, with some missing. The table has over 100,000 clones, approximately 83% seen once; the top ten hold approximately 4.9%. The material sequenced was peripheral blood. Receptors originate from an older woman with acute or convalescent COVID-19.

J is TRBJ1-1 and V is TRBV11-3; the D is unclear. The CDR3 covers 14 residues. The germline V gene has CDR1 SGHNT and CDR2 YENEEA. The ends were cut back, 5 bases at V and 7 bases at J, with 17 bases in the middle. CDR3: CASSKARGGSEAFF. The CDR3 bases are TGTGCCAGCAGCAAGGCCCGGGGAGGGAGTGAAGCTTTCTTT.

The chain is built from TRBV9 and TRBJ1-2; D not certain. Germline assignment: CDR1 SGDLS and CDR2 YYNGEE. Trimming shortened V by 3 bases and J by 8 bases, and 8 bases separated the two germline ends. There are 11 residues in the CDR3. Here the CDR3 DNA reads TGTGCCAGCAGCGCCGGAGGCGGCTACACCTTC. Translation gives CASSAGGGYTF. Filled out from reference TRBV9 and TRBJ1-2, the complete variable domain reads DSGVTQTPKHLITATGQRVTLRCSPRSGDLSVYWYQQSLDQGLQFLIQYYNGEERAKGNILERFSAQQFPDLHSELNLSSLELGDSALYFCASSAGGGYTFGSGTRLTVV.

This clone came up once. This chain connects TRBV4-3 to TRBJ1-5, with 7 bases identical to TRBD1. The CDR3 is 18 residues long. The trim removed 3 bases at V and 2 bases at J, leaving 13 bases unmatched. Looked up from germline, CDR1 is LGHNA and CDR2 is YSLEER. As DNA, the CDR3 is TGCGCCAGCAGCCAGGGTTGGACCGGGACAGATGGCAATCAGCCCCAGCATTTT. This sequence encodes CASSQGWTGTDGNQPQHF.

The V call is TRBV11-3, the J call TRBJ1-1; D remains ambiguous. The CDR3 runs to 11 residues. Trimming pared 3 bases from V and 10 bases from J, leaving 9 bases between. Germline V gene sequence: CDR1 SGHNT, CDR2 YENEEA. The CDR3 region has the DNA TGTGCCAGCAGCTTCCAAGAGGGAGCTTTCTTT. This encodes CASSFQEGAFF.

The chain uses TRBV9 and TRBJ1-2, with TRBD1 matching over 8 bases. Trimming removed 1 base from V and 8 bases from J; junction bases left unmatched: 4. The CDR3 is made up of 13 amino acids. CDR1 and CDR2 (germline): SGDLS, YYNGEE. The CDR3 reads CASSVTTGEGYTF. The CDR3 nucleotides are TGTGCCAGCAGCGTAACGACAGGGGAAGGCTACACCTTC.

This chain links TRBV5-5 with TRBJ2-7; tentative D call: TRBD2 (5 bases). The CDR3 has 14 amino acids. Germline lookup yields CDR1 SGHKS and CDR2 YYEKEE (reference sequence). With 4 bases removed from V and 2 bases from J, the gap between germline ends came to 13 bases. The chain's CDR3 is CASSLADGAYEQYV. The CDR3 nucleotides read TGTGCCAGCAGCCTTGCGGACGGGGCCTACGAGCAGTACGTC.

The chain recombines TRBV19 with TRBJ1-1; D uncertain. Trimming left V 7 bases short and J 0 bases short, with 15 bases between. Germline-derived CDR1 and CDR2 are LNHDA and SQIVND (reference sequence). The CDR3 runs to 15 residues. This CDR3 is CASTLQRGVNTEAFF. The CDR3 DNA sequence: TGTGCCAGTACTCTCCAGCGGGGAGTGAACACTGAAGCTTTCTTT.

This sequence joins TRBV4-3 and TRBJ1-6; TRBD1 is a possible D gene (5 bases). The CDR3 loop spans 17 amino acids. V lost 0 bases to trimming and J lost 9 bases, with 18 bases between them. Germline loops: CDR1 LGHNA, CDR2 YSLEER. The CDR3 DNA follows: TGCGCCAGCAGCCAAGAGAATTGGCAGGGCGGCGGTTCACCCCTCCACTTT. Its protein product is CASSQENWQGGGSPLHF.

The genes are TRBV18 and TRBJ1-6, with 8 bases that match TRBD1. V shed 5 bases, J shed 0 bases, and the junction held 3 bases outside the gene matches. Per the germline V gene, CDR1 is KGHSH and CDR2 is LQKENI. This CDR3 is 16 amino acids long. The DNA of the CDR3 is TGTGCCAGCTCAGTAACAGGGGGCTCCTATAATTCACCCCTCCACTTT. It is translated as CASSVTGGSYNSPLHF.

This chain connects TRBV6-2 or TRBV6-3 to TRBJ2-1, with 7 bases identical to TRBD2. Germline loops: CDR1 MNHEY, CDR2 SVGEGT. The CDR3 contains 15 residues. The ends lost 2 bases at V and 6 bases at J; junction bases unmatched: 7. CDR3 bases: TGTGCCAGCAGTTACACCCGGGGGGAAGGCAATGAGCAGTTCTTC. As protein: CASSYTRGEGNEQFF.

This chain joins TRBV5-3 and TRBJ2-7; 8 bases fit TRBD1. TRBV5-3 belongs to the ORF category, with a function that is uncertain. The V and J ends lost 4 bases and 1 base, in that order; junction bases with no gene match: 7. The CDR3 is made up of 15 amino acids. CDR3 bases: TGTGCCAGAAGCCCTGGACAGGGCCGTTCCTACGAGCAGTACTTC. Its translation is CARSPGQGRSYEQYF.

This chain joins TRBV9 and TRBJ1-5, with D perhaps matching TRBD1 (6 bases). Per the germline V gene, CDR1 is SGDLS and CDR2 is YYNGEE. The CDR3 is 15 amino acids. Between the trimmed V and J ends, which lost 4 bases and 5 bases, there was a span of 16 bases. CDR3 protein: CASSPGGGGDQPQHF. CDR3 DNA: TGTGCCAGCAGCCCGGGAGGGGGGGGAGATCAGCCCCAGCATTTT.

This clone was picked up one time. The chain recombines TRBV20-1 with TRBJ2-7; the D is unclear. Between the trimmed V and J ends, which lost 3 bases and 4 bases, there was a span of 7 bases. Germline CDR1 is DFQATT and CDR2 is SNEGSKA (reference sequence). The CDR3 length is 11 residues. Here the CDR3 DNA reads TGCAGTGCTAGCGCCGGTTACGAGCAGTACTTC. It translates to CSASAGYEQYF.

The CDR3 reads CASSDALRGRRVWEQFF. The CDR3 DNA follows: TGTGCCAGCAGTGACGCCCTTAGGGGGCGCAGGGTTTGGGAGCAGTTCTTC. The chain joins TRBV6-1 to TRBJ2-1; 7 nucleotides line up with TRBD1. V was pared by 3 bases and J by 10 bases, with 18 bases of the junction left unmatched. This CDR3 comprises 17 residues. Germline loops: CDR1 MNHNS, CDR2 SASEGT.

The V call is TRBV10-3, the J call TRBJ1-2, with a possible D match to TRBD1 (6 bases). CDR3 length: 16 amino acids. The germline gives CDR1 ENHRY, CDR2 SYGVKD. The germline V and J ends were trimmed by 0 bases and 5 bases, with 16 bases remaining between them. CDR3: CAISESGGGLGYGYTF. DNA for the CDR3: TGTGCCATCAGTGAGTCGGGAGGGGGTCTTGGATATGGCTACACCTTC.

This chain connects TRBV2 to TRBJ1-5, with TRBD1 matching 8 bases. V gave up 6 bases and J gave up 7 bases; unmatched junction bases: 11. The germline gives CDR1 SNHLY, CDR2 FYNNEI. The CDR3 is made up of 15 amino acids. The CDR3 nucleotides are TGTGCCAGCAGGTCAGGGGGCGTGAGGGAACAGCCCCAGCATTTT. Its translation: CASRSGGVREQPQHF.

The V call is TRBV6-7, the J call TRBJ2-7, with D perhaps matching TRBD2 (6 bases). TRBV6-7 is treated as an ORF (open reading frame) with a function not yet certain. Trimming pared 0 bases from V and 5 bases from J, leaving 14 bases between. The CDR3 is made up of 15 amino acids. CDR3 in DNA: TGTGCCAGCAGTTACTCGTCGTGTTGGAGGGACGAGCAGTACGTC. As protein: CASSYSSCWRDEQYV.

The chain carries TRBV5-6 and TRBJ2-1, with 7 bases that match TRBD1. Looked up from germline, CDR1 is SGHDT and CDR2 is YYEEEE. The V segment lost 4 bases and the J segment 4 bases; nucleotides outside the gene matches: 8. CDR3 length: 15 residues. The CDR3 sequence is CASSPTGARYNEQFF. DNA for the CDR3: TGTGCCAGCAGCCCAACAGGGGCGCGGTACAATGAGCAGTTCTTC.

CDR3: CATSARTGGPFF. The CDR3 DNA sequence: TGTGCCACCAGCGCCAGGACAGGGGGCCCGTTCTTC. The rearrangement links TRBV15 to TRBJ2-1; 11 bases match TRBD1. The CDR3 sequence is 12 residues long. Per germline, CDR1 LNHNV and CDR2 YYDKDF (reference sequence). V trimming: 5 bases; J trimming: 15 bases; junction bases outside the gene matches: 6.

The CDR3 DNA reads TGTGCCAGCAGTCGGACAGGGGGTGATCGCTACACCTTC. Its translation: CASSRTGGDRYTF. The V and J genes are TRBV6-4 and TRBJ1-2; 10 positions match TRBD1. The ends lost 5 bases at V and 9 bases at J; junction bases unmatched: 6. Germline CDR1 and CDR2: MRHNA and SNTAGT. The CDR3 covers 13 residues.

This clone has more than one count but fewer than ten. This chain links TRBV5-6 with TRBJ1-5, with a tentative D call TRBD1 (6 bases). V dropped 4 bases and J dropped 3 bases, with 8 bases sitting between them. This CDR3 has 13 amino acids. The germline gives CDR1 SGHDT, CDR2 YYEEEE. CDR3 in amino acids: CASSAGVNQPQHF. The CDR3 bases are TGTGCCAGCAGCGCAGGGGTCAATCAGCCCCAGCATTTT.

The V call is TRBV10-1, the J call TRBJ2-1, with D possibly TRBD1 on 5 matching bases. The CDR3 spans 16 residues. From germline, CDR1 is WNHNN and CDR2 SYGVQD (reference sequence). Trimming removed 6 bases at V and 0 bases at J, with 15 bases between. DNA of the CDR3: TGCGCCAGCAGGCTGACAGATACCAGCTCCTACAATGAGCAGTTCTTC. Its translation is CASRLTDTSSYNEQFF.

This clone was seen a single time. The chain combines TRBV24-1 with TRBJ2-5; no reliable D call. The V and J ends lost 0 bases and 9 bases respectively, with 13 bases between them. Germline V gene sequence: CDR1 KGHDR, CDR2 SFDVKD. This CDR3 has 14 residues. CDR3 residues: CATSDLLETKAQYF. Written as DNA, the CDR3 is TGTGCCACCAGTGATTTGTTGGAGACGAAGGCCCAGTACTTC.

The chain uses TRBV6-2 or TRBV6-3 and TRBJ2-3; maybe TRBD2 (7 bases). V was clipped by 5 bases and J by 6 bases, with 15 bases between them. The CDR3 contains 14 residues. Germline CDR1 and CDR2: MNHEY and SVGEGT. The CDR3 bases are TGTGCCAGCAGTAACCGGGCGGGGGCGGATACGCAGTATTTT. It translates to CASSNRAGADTQYF.

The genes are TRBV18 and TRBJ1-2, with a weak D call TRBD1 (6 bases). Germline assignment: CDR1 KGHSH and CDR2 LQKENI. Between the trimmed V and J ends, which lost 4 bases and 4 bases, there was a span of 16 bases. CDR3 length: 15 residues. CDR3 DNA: TGTGCCAGCTCACAGGAGACCAGGGGCCTCTATGGCTACACCTTC. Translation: CASSQETRGLYGYTF.